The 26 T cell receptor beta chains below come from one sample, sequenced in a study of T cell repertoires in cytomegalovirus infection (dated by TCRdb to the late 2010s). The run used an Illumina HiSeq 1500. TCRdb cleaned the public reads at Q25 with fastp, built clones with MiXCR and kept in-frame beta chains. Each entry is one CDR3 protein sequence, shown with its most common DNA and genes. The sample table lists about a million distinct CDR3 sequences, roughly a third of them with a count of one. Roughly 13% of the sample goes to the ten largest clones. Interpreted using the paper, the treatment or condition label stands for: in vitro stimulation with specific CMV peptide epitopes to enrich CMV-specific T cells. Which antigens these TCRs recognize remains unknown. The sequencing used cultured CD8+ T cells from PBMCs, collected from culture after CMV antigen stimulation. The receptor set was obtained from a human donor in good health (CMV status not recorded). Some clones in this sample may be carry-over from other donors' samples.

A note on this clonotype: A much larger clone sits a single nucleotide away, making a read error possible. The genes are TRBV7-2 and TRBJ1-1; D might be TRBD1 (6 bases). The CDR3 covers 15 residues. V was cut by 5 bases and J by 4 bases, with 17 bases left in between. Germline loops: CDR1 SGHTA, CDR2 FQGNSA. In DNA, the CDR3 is TGTGCCAGCAGCCCCCGACAGGACTCGCGCACTGAAGCTTTCTTT. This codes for CASSPRQDSRTEAFF.

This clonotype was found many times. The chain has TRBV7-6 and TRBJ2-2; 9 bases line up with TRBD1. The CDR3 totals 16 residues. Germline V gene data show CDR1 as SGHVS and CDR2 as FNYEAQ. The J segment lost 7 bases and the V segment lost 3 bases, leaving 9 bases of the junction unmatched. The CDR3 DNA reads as TGTGCCAGCAGCTTGGAGATACAGGGGGCAAACGGGGAGCTGTTTTTT. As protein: CASSLEIQGANGELFF.

CDR3 in DNA: TGTGCCAGCAGCTTCGAAGGGCAGATGAACACTGAAGCTTTCTTT. Residues: CASSFEGQMNTEAFF. The chain uses TRBV5-4 and TRBJ1-1; D is undetermined. CDR3 length equals 15 residues. The germline V gene has CDR1 SGHNT and CDR2 YYREEE (reference sequence). V was clipped by 2 bases and J by 0 bases, with 11 bases between them.

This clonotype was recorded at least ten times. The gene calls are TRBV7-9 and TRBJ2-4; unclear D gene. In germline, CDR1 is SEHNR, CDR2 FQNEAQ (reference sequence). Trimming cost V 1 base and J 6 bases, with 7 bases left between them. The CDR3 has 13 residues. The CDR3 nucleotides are TGTGCCAGCAGCTTAGGGGGAAGAAACATTCAGTACTTC. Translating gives CASSLGGRNIQYF.

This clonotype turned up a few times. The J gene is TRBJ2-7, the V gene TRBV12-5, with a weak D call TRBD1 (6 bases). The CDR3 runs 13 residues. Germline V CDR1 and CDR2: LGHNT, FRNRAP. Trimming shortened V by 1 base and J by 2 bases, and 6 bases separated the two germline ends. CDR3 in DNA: TGTGCTAGTGGTTTGGGGGACACCTACGAGCAGTACTTC. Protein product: CASGLGDTYEQYF.

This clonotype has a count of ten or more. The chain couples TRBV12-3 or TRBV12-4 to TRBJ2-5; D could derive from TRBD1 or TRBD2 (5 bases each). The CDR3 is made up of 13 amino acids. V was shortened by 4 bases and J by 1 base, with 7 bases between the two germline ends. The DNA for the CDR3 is TGTGCCAGCAGTTCGGGACCCCAAGAGACCCAGTACTTC. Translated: CASSSGPQETQYF.

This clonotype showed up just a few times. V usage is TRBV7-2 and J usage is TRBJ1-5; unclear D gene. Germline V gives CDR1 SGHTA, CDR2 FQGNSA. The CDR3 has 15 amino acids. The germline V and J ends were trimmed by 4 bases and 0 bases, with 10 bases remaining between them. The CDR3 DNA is TGTGCCAGCAGCTCGACGGTAAATAGCAATCAGCCCCAGCATTTT. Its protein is CASSSTVNSNQPQHF.

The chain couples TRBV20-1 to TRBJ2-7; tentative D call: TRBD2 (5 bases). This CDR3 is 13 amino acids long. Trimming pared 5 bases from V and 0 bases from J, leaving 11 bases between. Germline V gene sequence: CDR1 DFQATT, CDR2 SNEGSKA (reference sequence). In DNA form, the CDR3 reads TGCAGTGCTCCATCGGGAACCTCCTACGAGCAGTACTTC. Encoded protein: CSAPSGTSYEQYF.

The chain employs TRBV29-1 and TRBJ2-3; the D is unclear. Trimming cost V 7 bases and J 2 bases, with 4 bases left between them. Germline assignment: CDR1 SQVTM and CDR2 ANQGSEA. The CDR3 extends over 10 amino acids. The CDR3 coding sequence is TGCAGCGGCCTCACAGATACGCAGTATTTT. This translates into CSGLTDTQYF.

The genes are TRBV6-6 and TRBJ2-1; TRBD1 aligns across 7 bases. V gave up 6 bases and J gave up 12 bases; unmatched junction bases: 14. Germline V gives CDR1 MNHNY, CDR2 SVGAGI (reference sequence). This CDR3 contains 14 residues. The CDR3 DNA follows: TGTGCCAGCAGCCCGCTCCAGACAGGGTTCGGGCAGTTCTTC. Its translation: CASSPLQTGFGQFF.

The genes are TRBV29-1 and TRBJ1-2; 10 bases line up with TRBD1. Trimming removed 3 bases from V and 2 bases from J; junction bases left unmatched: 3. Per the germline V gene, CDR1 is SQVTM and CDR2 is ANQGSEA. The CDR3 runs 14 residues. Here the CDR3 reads CSVEQDRGNYGYTF. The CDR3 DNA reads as TGCAGCGTTGAGCAGGACAGGGGGAACTATGGCTACACCTTC.

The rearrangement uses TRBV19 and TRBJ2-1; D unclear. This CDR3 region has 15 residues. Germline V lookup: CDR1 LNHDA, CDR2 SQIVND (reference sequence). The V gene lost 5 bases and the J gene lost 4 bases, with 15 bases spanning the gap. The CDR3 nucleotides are TGTGCCAGTAGTTCGTTGGACGGCCATTACAATGAGCAGTTCTTC. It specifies CASSSLDGHYNEQFF.

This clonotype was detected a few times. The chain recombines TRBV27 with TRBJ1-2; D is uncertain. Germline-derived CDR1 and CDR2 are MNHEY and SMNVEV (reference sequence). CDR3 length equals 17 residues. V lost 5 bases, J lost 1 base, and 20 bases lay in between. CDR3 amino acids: CASSPPSGPTLNYGYTF. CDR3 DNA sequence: TGTGCCAGCAGTCCACCCTCTGGGCCGACACTTAACTATGGCTACACCTTC.

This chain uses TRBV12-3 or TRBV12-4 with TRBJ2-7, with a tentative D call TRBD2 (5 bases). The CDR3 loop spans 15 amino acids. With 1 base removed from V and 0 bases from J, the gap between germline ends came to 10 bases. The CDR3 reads CASSLVERNSYEQYF. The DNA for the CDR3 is TGTGCCAGCAGTTTAGTTGAGCGGAACTCCTACGAGCAGTACTTC.

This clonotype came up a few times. The CDR3: CASSYTDAYQETQYF. In DNA form, the CDR3 reads TGTGCCAGCAGTTACACCGATGCTTACCAAGAGACCCAGTACTTC. This chain connects TRBV6-5 to TRBJ2-5; no definite D call. The germline CDR1 and CDR2 sequences are MNHEY and SVGAGI. V lost 2 bases to trimming and J lost 0 bases, with 10 bases between them. This CDR3 is built from 15 residues.

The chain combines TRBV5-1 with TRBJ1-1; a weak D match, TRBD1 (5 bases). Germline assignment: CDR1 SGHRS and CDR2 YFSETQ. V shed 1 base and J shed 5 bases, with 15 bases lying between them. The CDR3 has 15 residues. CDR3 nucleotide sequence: TGCGCCAGCAGCTTGTTGGGGGTCCTAGGGACTGAAGCTTTCTTT. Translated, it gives CASSLLGVLGTEAFF.

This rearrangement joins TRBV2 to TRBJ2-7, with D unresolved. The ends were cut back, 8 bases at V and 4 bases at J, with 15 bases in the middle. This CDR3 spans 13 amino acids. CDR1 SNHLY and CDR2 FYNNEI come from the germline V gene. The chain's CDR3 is CASAFGPGYEQYV. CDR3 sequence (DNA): TGTGCCAGCGCGTTTGGACCGGGTTACGAGCAGTACGTC.

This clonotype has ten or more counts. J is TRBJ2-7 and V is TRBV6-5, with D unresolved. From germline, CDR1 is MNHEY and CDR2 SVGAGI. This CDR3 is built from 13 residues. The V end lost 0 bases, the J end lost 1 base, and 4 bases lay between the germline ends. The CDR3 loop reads CASSYSVSYEQYF. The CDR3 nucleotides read TGTGCCAGCAGTTACTCGGTTTCCTACGAGCAGTACTTC.

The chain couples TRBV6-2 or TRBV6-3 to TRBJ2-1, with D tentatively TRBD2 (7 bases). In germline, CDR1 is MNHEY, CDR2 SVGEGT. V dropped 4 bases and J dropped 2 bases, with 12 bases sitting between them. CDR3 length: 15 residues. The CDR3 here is CASSSEGGAYNEQFF. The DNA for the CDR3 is TGTGCCAGCAGTTCCGAAGGGGGGGCCTACAATGAGCAGTTCTTC.

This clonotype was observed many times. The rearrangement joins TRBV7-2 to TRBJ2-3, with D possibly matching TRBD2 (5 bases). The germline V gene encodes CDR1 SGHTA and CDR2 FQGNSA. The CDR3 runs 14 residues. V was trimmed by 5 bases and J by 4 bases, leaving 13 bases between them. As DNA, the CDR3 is TGTGCCAGCAGCCGAGCGGTGGGAGCAGATACGCAGTATTTT. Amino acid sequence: CASSRAVGADTQYF. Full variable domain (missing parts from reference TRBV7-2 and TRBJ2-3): GAGVSQSPSNKVTEKGKDVELRCDPISGHTALYWYRQSLGQGLEFLIYFQGNSAPDKSGLPSDRFSAERTGGSVSTLTIQRTQQEDSAVYLCASSRAVGADTQYFGPGTRLTVL.

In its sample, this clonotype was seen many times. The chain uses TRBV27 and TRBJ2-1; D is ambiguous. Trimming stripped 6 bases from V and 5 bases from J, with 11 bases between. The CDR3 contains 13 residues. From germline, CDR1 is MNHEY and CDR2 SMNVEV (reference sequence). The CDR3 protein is CASSLGQNNEQFF. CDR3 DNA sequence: TGTGCCAGCAGCTTAGGGCAGAACAATGAGCAGTTCTTC.

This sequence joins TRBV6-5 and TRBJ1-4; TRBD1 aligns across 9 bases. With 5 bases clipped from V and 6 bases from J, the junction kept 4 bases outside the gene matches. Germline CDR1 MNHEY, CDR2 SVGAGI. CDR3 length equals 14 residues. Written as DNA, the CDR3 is TGTGCCAGCAGTGGACAGGGGAAGGATGAAAAACTGTTTTTT. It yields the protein CASSGQGKDEKLFF.

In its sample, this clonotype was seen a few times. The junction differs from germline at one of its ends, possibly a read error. The CDR3 bases are TGTGCCAGCAGCTTAGGACAGAATGAAGTTTTCTTT. Translating gives CASSLGQNEVFF. This chain uses TRBV7-2 with TRBJ1-1; D might be TRBD1 (5 bases). The CDR3 contains 12 residues. CDR1 is SGHTA, CDR2 FQGNSA, per germline. Filled out from reference TRBV7-2 and TRBJ1-1, the complete variable domain reads GAGVSQSPSNKVTEKGKDVELRCDPISGHTALYWYRQSLGQGLEFLIYFQGNSAPDKSGLPSDRFSAERTGGSVSTLTIQRTQQEDSAVYLCASSLGQNEVFFGQGTRLTVV.

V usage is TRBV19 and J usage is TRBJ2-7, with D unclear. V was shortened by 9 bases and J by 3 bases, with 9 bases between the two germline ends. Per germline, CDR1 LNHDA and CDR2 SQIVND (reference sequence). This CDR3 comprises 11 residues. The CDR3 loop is CASHDNYEQYF. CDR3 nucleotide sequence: TGTGCCAGCCATGACAACTACGAGCAGTACTTC.

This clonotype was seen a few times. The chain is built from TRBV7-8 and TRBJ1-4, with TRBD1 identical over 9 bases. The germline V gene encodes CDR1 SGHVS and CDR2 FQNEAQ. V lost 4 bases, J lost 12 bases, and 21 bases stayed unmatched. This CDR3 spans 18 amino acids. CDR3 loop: CASSSKRAGGDRVLQLFF. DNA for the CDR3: TGTGCCAGCAGCTCTAAGCGGGCAGGGGGGGACAGGGTTTTGCAACTGTTTTTT.

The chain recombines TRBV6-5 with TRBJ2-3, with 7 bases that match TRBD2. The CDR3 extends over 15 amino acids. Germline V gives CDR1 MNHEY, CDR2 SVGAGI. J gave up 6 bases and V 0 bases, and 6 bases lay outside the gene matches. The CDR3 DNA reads TGTGCCAGCAGTTACTCGAATTTGGGAGGGGATACGCAGTATTTT. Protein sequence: CASSYSNLGGDTQYF.